The present T cell receptor (beta chain) was sequenced within a study of technical replicates of blood from several donors. Per germline, CDR1 MNHEY and CDR2 SMNVEV (reference sequence). This CDR3 is 17 amino acids long. The V end lost 6 bases, the J end lost 2 bases, and 20 bases lay between the germline ends. TCRdb keeps only in-frame clones here, not all; method: immunoSEQ multiplex PCR. The sample consists of 95,000 to 100,000 clones, nearly 96% of them appearing once. The TCR was taken from a human donor in good health. The genes are TRBV27 and TRBJ1-5, with a possible D match to TRBD1 (6 bases). The sequenced sample was T cells isolated from PBMCs. The CDR3 sequence is CASSPFTRGLGNQPQHF. The CDR3 nucleotides read TGTGCCAGCAGCCCCTTCACGCGGGGGCTTGGCAATCAGCCCCAGCATTTT.